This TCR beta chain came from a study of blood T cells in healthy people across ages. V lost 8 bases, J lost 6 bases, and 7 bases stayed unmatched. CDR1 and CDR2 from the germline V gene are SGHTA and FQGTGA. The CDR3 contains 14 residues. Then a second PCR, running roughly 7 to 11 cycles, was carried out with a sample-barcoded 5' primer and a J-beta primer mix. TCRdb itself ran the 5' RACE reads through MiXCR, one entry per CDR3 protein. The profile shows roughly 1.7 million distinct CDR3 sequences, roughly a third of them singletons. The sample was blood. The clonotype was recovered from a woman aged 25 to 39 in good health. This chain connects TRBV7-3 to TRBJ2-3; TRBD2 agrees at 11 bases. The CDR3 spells CASCSGGAGDTQYF. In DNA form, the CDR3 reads TGTGCCAGCTGTAGCGGGGGGGCCGGTGATACGCAGTATTTT.